The sequence of this TCR beta chain was determined in a study of CXCR3-negative and CXCR3-positive naive CD8 T cells. Broader study findings: TRB CDR3 hydrophobicity was greater in CXCR3-positive naive cells than in CXCR3-negative naive cells.

Concerning this clonotype itself: The antigen is not known.

TRB cDNA libraries were made by UMI-labeled 5' RACE. Following a re-call of the 5' RACE reads, TCRdb has one entry per CDR3 protein and lacks DNA. The repertoire shows more than 100,000 distinct CDR3 sequences; the top ten hold around 0.37%. CDR3 size: 16 residues. Germline loops: CDR1 MNHEY, CDR2 SVGAGI. J is TRBJ1-6 and V is TRBV6-5; no DNA is available, so the TRBD1 call from TCRdb remains unchecked. What was sequenced was naive CXCR3+ CD8+ T cells from blood. Subset noted: CD45RO-CCR7+CD27+CD95- naive CD8+ T cells expressing CXCR3 (TNR3+). This receptor was identified in a human donor in good health. Some clones in this sample may be carry-over from other donors' samples. The CDR3 region is CASSVYQGAGNSPLHF.